Presented here are 12 T cell receptor beta chains from one specimen sequenced in a study of a mutant IDH1 vaccine in newly diagnosed glioma. What these receptors recognize is not known. The time point was: week 23, last vaccination. Vaccination comprised doses that each held 300 ug of mutant IDH1 20-mer peptide, plus topical imiquimod. Assay used: immunoSEQ multiplex PCR; TCRdb lists only in-frame clones, some missing. This sample has approximately 50,000 clones, with around 87% found just once. The input for sequencing was PBMCs, taken from a glioma patient whose treatment included an IDH1 peptide vaccine. These receptors were taken from a middle-aged man with glioma.

The chain joins TRBV5-1 to TRBJ2-5; 8 bases map to TRBD1. The junction had 6 bases not matched to a gene; V was cut back by 4 bases and J by 4 bases. Per the germline V gene, CDR1 is SGHRS and CDR2 is YFSETQ. The CDR3 runs to 14 residues. The CDR3 coding sequence is TGCGCCAGCAGCGCAAGACAGGGGACAGAGACCCAGTACTTC. Its translation is CASSARQGTETQYF.

J is TRBJ1-1 and V is TRBV6-1, with unresolved D. CDR1 is MNHNS and CDR2 is SASEGT in the germline V gene. CDR3 length: 13 amino acids. V lost 4 bases, J lost 0 bases, and 6 bases lay in between. This chain's CDR3 is CASSVTLNTEAFF. For the CDR3, the DNA is TGTGCCAGCAGTGTCACGCTGAACACTGAAGCTTTCTTT.

This clone appeared a single time. The rearrangement links TRBV7-9 to TRBJ2-2, with TRBD1 as a possible D gene (5 bases). CDR1 SEHNR and CDR2 FQNEAQ come from the germline V gene (reference sequence). The ends were cut back, 5 bases at V and 8 bases at J, with 12 bases in the middle. This CDR3 contains 13 residues. The DNA of the CDR3 is TGTGCCAGCAGCCTCGACAGAACGGGGGAGCTGTTTTTT. Its translation: CASSLDRTGELFF.

The chain joins TRBV15 to TRBJ1-4; D ambiguous. Germline loops: CDR1 LNHNV, CDR2 YYDKDF (reference sequence). The V gene lost 0 bases and the J gene lost 7 bases, with 12 bases spanning the gap. This CDR3 comprises 15 residues. The CDR3 loop reads CATSRDGAPTEKLFF. The CDR3 coding sequence is TGTGCCACCAGCAGAGATGGCGCCCCCACTGAAAAACTGTTTTTT.

The chain uses TRBV25-1 and TRBJ1-4; no clear D gene. The germline V gene encodes CDR1 MGHDK and CDR2 SYGVNS. CDR3 size: 16 residues. V was clipped by 2 bases and J by 3 bases, with 13 bases between them. This CDR3 is CASSEPQGWANEKLFF. The CDR3, as DNA: TGTGCCAGCAGTGAACCCCAAGGGTGGGCTAATGAAAAACTGTTTTTT. The full variable domain, with the rest looked up from reference TRBV25-1 and TRBJ1-4, is EADIYQTPRYLVIGTGKKITLECSQTMGHDKMYWYQQDPGMELHLIHYSYGVNSTEKGDLSSESTVSRIRTEHFPLTLESARPSHTSQYLCASSEPQGWANEKLFFGSGTQLSVL.

This clone occurred once. This chain links TRBV19 with TRBJ1-5; D unresolved. In germline, CDR1 is LNHDA, CDR2 SQIVND (reference sequence). The CDR3 totals 14 residues. V was pared by 4 bases and J by 6 bases, with 13 bases between. CDR3 amino acids: CASSTSNWGQPQHF. The CDR3 nucleotides are TGTGCCAGTAGTACCTCCAACTGGGGTCAGCCCCAGCATTTT.

The chain is built from TRBV14 and TRBJ2-5; D gene uncertain. Germline lookup yields CDR1 SGHDN and CDR2 FVKESK. The V and J ends lost 1 base and 6 bases respectively, with 15 bases between them. The CDR3 is 15 amino acids. As DNA, the CDR3 is TGTGCCAGCAGCCAAGTTGTGGTCCCACCGAAGACCCAGTACTTC. Translating it yields CASSQVVVPPKTQYF.

The rearrangement joins TRBV5-4 to TRBJ2-5; weak D call: TRBD2 (6 bases). The CDR3 totals 12 residues. The V and J ends lost 7 bases and 5 bases respectively, with 12 bases between them. Per the germline V gene, CDR1 is SGHNT and CDR2 is YYREEE (reference sequence). DNA for the CDR3: TGTGCCAGCTTCAGGGACTCGGAGACCCAGTACTTC. Translating it yields CASFRDSETQYF.

The chain employs TRBV6-5 and TRBJ2-7; D not resolved. Germline V gene lookup returns CDR1 MNHEY and CDR2 SVGAGI. Trimming stripped 7 bases from V and 5 bases from J, with 12 bases between. CDR3 length: 12 amino acids. Written as DNA, the CDR3 is TGTGCCAGCAAAACCCCCTCGGACGAGCAGTACTTC. Residues: CASKTPSDEQYF.

The genes are TRBV5-4 and TRBJ1-1, with no clear D. The germline V gene encodes CDR1 SGHNT and CDR2 YYREEE (reference sequence). Trimming stripped 6 bases from V and 7 bases from J, with 19 bases between. This CDR3 region has 14 residues. This CDR3 is CASTHEHRAGEAFF. CDR3 nucleotide sequence: TGTGCCAGCACCCACGAACACCGGGCCGGTGAAGCTTTCTTT.

This clone showed up just once. The sample carries other DNA sequences with the same CDR3. V is TRBV5-1 and J is TRBJ1-5, with D possibly being TRBD1 (6 bases). Germline V gene lookup returns CDR1 SGHRS and CDR2 YFSETQ. The CDR3 totals 15 residues. Trimming removed 1 base from V and 4 bases from J, with 12 bases in between. Written as DNA, the CDR3 is TGCGCCAGCAGCTTGTCTGTAGGGGGGAATCAGCCCCAGCATTTT. As protein: CASSLSVGGNQPQHF.

The V gene is TRBV19, the J gene TRBJ2-7, with D perhaps matching TRBD1 (5 bases). Germline lookup yields CDR1 LNHDA and CDR2 SQIVND (reference sequence). This CDR3 region has 13 residues. The ends were cut back, 10 bases at V and 1 base at J, with 14 bases in the middle. CDR3 in amino acids: CAIGHKLSYEQYF. Here the CDR3 DNA reads TGTGCCATAGGACACAAACTTTCCTACGAGCAGTACTTC.